The 14 T cell receptor beta chains presented below share a single source sample, sequenced in a study of blood T cell repertoires in COVID-19. TCRdb keeps only in-frame clones here, not all; method: immunoSEQ multiplex PCR. The table shows about 180,000 clones, with 75% to 90% occurring only once. Sequencing was carried out using PBMCs or T cells enriched from blood (not recorded which). The receptor source for this set is a woman in her forties with acute COVID-19.

This sequence joins TRBV9 and TRBJ2-1; 14 bases are shared with TRBD2. This CDR3 contains 22 residues. Looked up from germline, CDR1 is SGDLS and CDR2 is YYNGEE. With V trimmed by 4 bases and J by 8 bases, 26 bases remained unmatched. Here the CDR3 DNA reads TGTGCCAGCAGCCCCTACCCGGGGGGGACTAGCGGGAGAGTGGGGGTTAGTTATGAGCAGTTCTTC. It encodes CASSPYPGGTSGRVGVSYEQFF.

V is TRBV7-2 and J is TRBJ2-5; 11 bases match TRBD2. In germline, CDR1 is SGHTA, CDR2 FQGNSA. The CDR3 is 16 amino acids. V was clipped by 4 bases and J by 4 bases; unmatched bases: 8. CDR3: CASSSRLAGGRETQYF. CDR3 bases: TGTGCCAGCAGCTCGCGATTAGCGGGGGGGCGAGAGACCCAGTACTTC.

V and J are TRBV29-1 and TRBJ1-1; D might be TRBD1 (6 bases). Germline CDR1 and CDR2: SQVTM and ANQGSEA. V was pared by 7 bases and J by 5 bases, with 14 bases between. The CDR3 loop spans 12 amino acids. The CDR3 protein is CSALRGGTEAFF. The CDR3 DNA reads as TGCAGCGCACTCAGGGGTGGGACTGAAGCTTTCTTT. The full variable domain, its missing parts supplied by reference TRBV29-1 and TRBJ1-1, is SAVISQKPSRDICQRGTSLTIQCQVDSQVTMMFWYRQQPGQSLTLIATANQGSEATYESGFVIDKFPISRPNLTFSTLTVSNMSPEDSSIYLCSALRGGTEAFFGQGTRLTVV.

This chain joins TRBV10-3 and TRBJ2-5, with D possibly matching TRBD2 (6 bases). CDR1 and CDR2 (germline): ENHRY, SYGVKD. This CDR3 comprises 14 residues. Trimming removed 4 bases from V and 5 bases from J, with 14 bases in between. CDR3 protein: CAISAGGGRETQYF. Written as DNA, the CDR3 is TGTGCCATCAGTGCAGGTGGAGGGAGGGAGACCCAGTACTTC.

The rearrangement uses TRBV28 and TRBJ1-2; D is perhaps TRBD1 (6 bases). The CDR3 runs 13 residues. Trimming stripped 11 bases from V and 4 bases from J, with 17 bases between. Germline loops: CDR1 MDHEN, CDR2 SYDVKM. In DNA, the CDR3 is TGTGCCCGCCGGCGGGGGGGGGCCTATGGCTACACCTTC. Protein product: CARRRGGAYGYTF.

V is TRBV6-2 or TRBV6-3 and J is TRBJ2-7; 10 nucleotides line up with TRBD2. Germline CDR1 reads MNHEY; CDR2 reads SVGEGT. The V and J ends lost 3 bases and 2 bases, in that order; junction bases with no gene match: 4. The CDR3 is 15 residues long. The CDR3 here is CASSYGGLAAYEQYF. CDR3 sequence (DNA): TGTGCCAGCAGTTATGGCGGACTAGCGGCCTACGAGCAGTACTTC.

There are a few counts of this clone. This rearrangement joins TRBV19 to TRBJ1-1; D call uncertain. Germline V gives CDR1 LNHDA, CDR2 SQIVND (reference sequence). V was shortened by 5 bases and J by 3 bases, with 22 bases between the two germline ends. The CDR3 is 17 residues long. DNA for the CDR3: TGTGCCAGTAGTTACCCCGTCACGAGTTCTCTTTACACTGAAGCTTTCTTT. Translated, it gives CASSYPVTSSLYTEAFF.

V usage is TRBV5-6 and J usage is TRBJ1-3; D is possibly TRBD1 (5 bases). The CDR3 contains 15 residues. Germline CDR1 reads SGHDT; CDR2 reads YYEEEE. Trimming shortened V by 0 bases and J by 4 bases, and 11 bases separated the two germline ends. DNA for the CDR3: TGTGCCAGCAGCTTGGTAGCGGCAGGGGGAAACACCATATATTTT. Translated: CASSLVAAGGNTIYF.

The CDR3 sequence: CASSLAAWNEQFF. The CDR3 nucleotides are TGTGCCAGCAGCTTAGCTGCGTGGAATGAGCAGTTCTTC. This sequence joins TRBV7-2 and TRBJ2-1; D is unclear. V lost 0 bases and J lost 7, with 7 bases in between. The germline V gene encodes CDR1 SGHTA and CDR2 FQGNSA. This CDR3 contains 13 residues.

The chain uses TRBV2 and TRBJ1-5; 8 bases are a match to TRBD1. The V segment lost 5 bases and the J segment 0 bases; nucleotides outside the gene matches: 6. The CDR3 spans 16 residues. Germline V gene sequence: CDR1 SNHLY, CDR2 FYNNEI. This CDR3 is CASSPPGGYSNQPQHF. DNA of the CDR3: TGTGCCAGCAGTCCCCCAGGGGGCTATAGCAATCAGCCCCAGCATTTT.

This sequence joins TRBV6-2 or TRBV6-3 and TRBJ1-3; 7 bases align to TRBD1. Per germline, CDR1 MNHEY and CDR2 SVGEGT. The CDR3 consists of 17 residues. V lost 2 bases and J lost 2; bases outside the gene matches: 9. The CDR3 protein is CASSYRTGPRPGNTIYF. As DNA, the CDR3 is TGTGCCAGCAGTTACAGGACAGGACCGCGACCTGGAAACACCATATATTTT.

The chain couples TRBV24-1 to TRBJ1-2; 11 bases map to TRBD1. This CDR3 is built from 16 residues. V was pared by 2 bases and J by 6 bases, with 7 bases of the junction left unmatched. The germline V gene has CDR1 KGHDR and CDR2 SFDVKD. Here the CDR3 DNA reads TGTGCCACCAGTGATTCCAATCCGGGACAGGGGGATGGCTACACCTTC. Protein sequence: CATSDSNPGQGDGYTF.

V is TRBV27 and J is TRBJ1-5; TRBD1 agrees at 9 bases. V gave up 5 bases and J gave up 2 bases; unmatched junction bases: 7. The CDR3 extends over 16 amino acids. Germline CDR1 MNHEY, CDR2 SMNVEV (reference sequence). The CDR3 DNA reads TGTGCCAGCAGTCCCCAAACAGGGGGCGGCAATCAGCCCCAGCATTTT. The encoded protein is CASSPQTGGGNQPQHF.

The rearrangement uses TRBV6-5 and TRBJ2-5; weak D call: TRBD1 (6 bases). Trimming stripped 11 bases from V and 5 bases from J, with 12 bases between. Germline V gene sequence: CDR1 MNHEY, CDR2 SVGAGI. The CDR3 covers 11 residues. The CDR3, as DNA: TGTGCCGGACAGTCGGGGGAGACCCAGTACTTC. It specifies CAGQSGETQYF.